Listed below are T cell receptor beta chains from one sample, sequenced in a study of T cells of healthy individuals. TCRdb passed the 5' RACE reads through MiXCR, listing each CDR3 protein once. The table includes about 53,000 distinct CDR3 sequences, about 14% detected once. Receptor source: a human donor in good health. CDR3s include the opening cysteine and the closing phenylalanine or tryptophan. The order of the fields is clone size, V gene, D gene, J gene, CDR3 DNA, CDR3 protein. The D gene is left open where the match is weak. Where a row states a size, it is once, few, many or the class of an expanded clone; other rows omit it.

clone_size: many
v_call: TRBV6-5
d_call: .
j_call: TRBJ2-7
cdr3_nt: TGTGCCAGCAGTTACAAGTTGGTGAGCTCCTACGAGCAGTACTTC
cdr3_aa: CASSYKLVSSYEQYF

clone_size: few
v_call: TRBV27
d_call: TRBD1
j_call: TRBJ2-7
cdr3_nt: TGTGCCAGCAGATTGACCGGGACAGCCTCCTACGAGCAGTACTTC
cdr3_aa: CASRLTGTASYEQYF

clone_size: .
v_call: TRBV12-3/TRBV12-4
d_call: .
j_call: TRBJ2-1
cdr3_nt: TGTGCCAGCACCCAGGTACCTGCGGGATCGGGAGAGCAGTTCTTC
cdr3_aa: CASTQVPAGSGEQFF

clone_size: .
v_call: TRBV7-9
d_call: TRBD2
j_call: TRBJ2-5
cdr3_nt: TGTGCCAGCAGCTTATCGGCGGGGGGGCACGAGACCCAGTACTTC
cdr3_aa: CASSLSAGGHETQYF

clone_size: many
v_call: TRBV4-3
d_call: .
j_call: TRBJ1-2
cdr3_nt: TGCGCCAGCAGCCAAGCTGGGGGCTATGGCTACACCTTC
cdr3_aa: CASSQAGGYGYTF

clone_size: few
v_call: TRBV20-1
d_call: .
j_call: TRBJ2-5
cdr3_nt: TGCAGTGCTAGAGATCTGGACGGGAACGTACAAGAGACCCAGTACTTC
cdr3_aa: CSARDLDGNVQETQYF

clone_size: .
v_call: TRBV7-2
d_call: .
j_call: TRBJ2-2
cdr3_nt: TGTGCCAGCAGCATCGCAGGGTCTTGGGGCGGGGAGCTGTTTTTT
cdr3_aa: CASSIAGSWGGELFF

clone_size: .
v_call: TRBV3-1
d_call: .
j_call: TRBJ1-4
cdr3_nt: TGTGCCAGCAGCCCCGGGGCTAATGAAAAACTGTTTTTT
cdr3_aa: CASSPGANEKLFF

clone_size: many
v_call: TRBV6-2/TRBV6-3
d_call: TRBD2
j_call: TRBJ2-5
cdr3_nt: TGTGCCAGCAGTCTAGCGGGAGTCACAGAGACCCAGTACTTC
cdr3_aa: CASSLAGVTETQYF

clone_size: many
v_call: TRBV25-1
d_call: TRBD1
j_call: TRBJ1-2
cdr3_nt: TGTGCCAGCAGTGGGGTAGACAGGGCCTCTAACTATGGCTACACCTTC
cdr3_aa: CASSGVDRASNYGYTF

clone_size: few
v_call: TRBV7-2
d_call: .
j_call: TRBJ2-3
cdr3_nt: TGTGCCAGCAGCTTAGGGGGGCGCCCAGATACGCAGTATTTT
cdr3_aa: CASSLGGRPDTQYF

clone_size: .
v_call: TRBV5-8
d_call: .
j_call: TRBJ2-5
cdr3_nt: TGTGCCAGCAGCCTGGAGGGAAATACCAAGGAGGAGACCCAGTACTTC
cdr3_aa: CASSLEGNTKEETQYF

clone_size: few
v_call: TRBV27
d_call: .
j_call: TRBJ1-2
cdr3_nt: TGTGCCAGCAGTCCAAGCTATCAGTATGGCTACACCTTC
cdr3_aa: CASSPSYQYGYTF

clone_size: many
v_call: TRBV2
d_call: .
j_call: TRBJ2-3
cdr3_nt: TGTGCCAGCACCCTATGGGACGGCACAGATACGCAGTATTTT
cdr3_aa: CASTLWDGTDTQYF

clone_size: .
v_call: TRBV27
d_call: .
j_call: TRBJ2-5
cdr3_nt: TGTGCCAGCAGTTTATCGTTCCGGGAGAAAGAGACCCAGTACTTC
cdr3_aa: CASSLSFREKETQYF

clone_size: few
v_call: TRBV4-3
d_call: .
j_call: TRBJ2-5
cdr3_nt: TGCGCCAGCAGCCTAGGGTACGGGGGTATTGAAGAGACCCAGTACTTC
cdr3_aa: CASSLGYGGIEETQYF

clone_size: few
v_call: TRBV5-1
d_call: TRBD1
j_call: TRBJ1-2
cdr3_nt: TGCGCCAGCAGCCCTGGGACAGTTAGAGCTAACTATGGCTACACCTTC
cdr3_aa: CASSPGTVRANYGYTF

clone_size: many
v_call: TRBV20-1
d_call: TRBD1
j_call: TRBJ2-7
cdr3_nt: TGCAGTGCTTTCGGCCAAGACAGGGTGGGTAGCGAGCAGTACTTC
cdr3_aa: CSAFGQDRVGSEQYF

clone_size: few
v_call: TRBV29-1
d_call: TRBD1
j_call: TRBJ2-2
cdr3_nt: TGCAGCGTTGAAGGGGGGGACAGGGTCACCGGGGAGCTGTTTTTT
cdr3_aa: CSVEGGDRVTGELFF

clone_size: .
v_call: TRBV5-6
d_call: .
j_call: TRBJ2-2
cdr3_nt: TGTGCCAGCAGCCTAGACAGGGGGGAGCTGTTTTTT
cdr3_aa: CASSLDRGELFF

clone_size: few
v_call: TRBV4-1
d_call: TRBD2
j_call: TRBJ2-7
cdr3_nt: TGCGCCAGCAGCCAAGATCTAGGGACTAGCGGGATCTACGAGCAGTACTTC
cdr3_aa: CASSQDLGTSGIYEQYF

clone_size: many
v_call: TRBV20-1
d_call: .
j_call: TRBJ1-3
cdr3_nt: TGCAGTGCCGCAGAGGGGTCTGGAAACACCATATATTTT
cdr3_aa: CSAAEGSGNTIYF

clone_size: .
v_call: TRBV5-7
d_call: .
j_call: TRBJ1-1
cdr3_nt: TGTGCCAGCAGCTGGGGGATGGGGGCTACTGAAGCTTTCTTT
cdr3_aa: CASSWGMGATEAFF

clone_size: .
v_call: TRBV2
d_call: .
j_call: TRBJ1-2
cdr3_nt: TGTGCCAGCAGTGCTCAGCCTGGGCGGTACACCTTC
cdr3_aa: CASSAQPGRYTF

clone_size: many
v_call: TRBV20-1
d_call: TRBD2
j_call: TRBJ2-7
cdr3_nt: TGCAGTGCAAGGACTAGCGGGAGGACCGCCGGGGAGCAGTACTTC
cdr3_aa: CSARTSGRTAGEQYF

clone_size: few
v_call: TRBV2
d_call: TRBD2
j_call: TRBJ2-1
cdr3_nt: TGTGCCAGCAGACCCGGGACTAGCGGGTACAATGAGCAGTTCTTC
cdr3_aa: CASRPGTSGYNEQFF

clone_size: many
v_call: TRBV20-1
d_call: .
j_call: TRBJ1-2
cdr3_nt: TGCAGTGCTAGCGGGACACCGGAGGAGGGCTACACCTTC
cdr3_aa: CSASGTPEEGYTF

clone_size: .
v_call: TRBV25-1
d_call: .
j_call: TRBJ1-2
cdr3_nt: TGTGCCAGCAGTGAATGGGAACAGGGCGGCTACACCTTC
cdr3_aa: CASSEWEQGGYTF

clone_size: .
v_call: TRBV7-8
d_call: .
j_call: TRBJ2-2
cdr3_nt: TGTGCCAGCAGCTTAGGGCAGGGAAGGAGCACCGGGGAGCTGTTTTTT
cdr3_aa: CASSLGQGRSTGELFF

clone_size: many
v_call: TRBV4-1
d_call: .
j_call: TRBJ1-5
cdr3_nt: TGCGCCAGCAGCCAAGATACAGGAGCGGAGCCCCAGCATTTT
cdr3_aa: CASSQDTGAEPQHF

clone_size: .
v_call: TRBV14
d_call: .
j_call: TRBJ2-2
cdr3_nt: TGTGCCAGCAGCCGTATGACCGCGAACACCGGGGAGCTGTTTTTT
cdr3_aa: CASSRMTANTGELFF

clone_size: many
v_call: TRBV29-1
d_call: .
j_call: TRBJ2-2
cdr3_nt: TGCAGCGTTGGCGGCAGGAACACCGGGGAGCTGTTTTTT
cdr3_aa: CSVGGRNTGELFF

clone_size: .
v_call: TRBV6-5
d_call: TRBD1
j_call: TRBJ1-2
cdr3_nt: TGTGCCAGCAGTTCTGGACAGGGGCAAACCTATGGCTACACCTTC
cdr3_aa: CASSSGQGQTYGYTF

clone_size: many
v_call: TRBV9
d_call: .
j_call: TRBJ2-2
cdr3_nt: TGTGCCAGCAGCGTAGCGAGGGGCGGCCGGAACACCGGGGAGCTGTTTTTT
cdr3_aa: CASSVARGGRNTGELFF

clone_size: few
v_call: TRBV20-1
d_call: TRBD1
j_call: TRBJ2-3
cdr3_nt: TGCAGTGCTGCCGGACAGGGGGTGAGCACAGATACGCAGTATTTT
cdr3_aa: CSAAGQGVSTDTQYF

clone_size: .
v_call: TRBV20-1
d_call: TRBD2
j_call: TRBJ2-2
cdr3_nt: TGCAGTGCTAGTAGGTCTAGCGGGGCGACGAACACCGGGGAGCTGTTTTTT
cdr3_aa: CSASRSSGATNTGELFF

clone_size: few
v_call: TRBV6-5
d_call: .
j_call: TRBJ1-1
cdr3_nt: TGTGCCAGCAGTTACGAATCCACTGAAGCTTTCTTT
cdr3_aa: CASSYESTEAFF

clone_size: .
v_call: TRBV18
d_call: TRBD1
j_call: TRBJ1-3
cdr3_nt: TGTGCCAGCTCACCCTCGGGACAGGGGGCTGGAAACACCATATATTTT
cdr3_aa: CASSPSGQGAGNTIYF

clone_size: many
v_call: TRBV7-2
d_call: .
j_call: TRBJ2-1
cdr3_nt: TGTGCCAGCAGCTCCGGATACAATGAGCAGTTCTTC
cdr3_aa: CASSSGYNEQFF

clone_size: many
v_call: TRBV20-1
d_call: .
j_call: TRBJ1-2
cdr3_nt: TGCAGTGCCAGGGAGGAGGTTTATGGCTACACCTTC
cdr3_aa: CSAREEVYGYTF

clone_size: many
v_call: TRBV30
d_call: .
j_call: TRBJ1-4
cdr3_nt: TGTGCCTGGAGAAAGGCCAGGGCGACTAATGAAAAACTGTTTTTT
cdr3_aa: CAWRKARATNEKLFF

clone_size: many
v_call: TRBV7-9
d_call: TRBD2
j_call: TRBJ2-3
cdr3_nt: TGTGCCAGCAGCCCCCGGACTAGCGGAGATACGCAGTATTTT
cdr3_aa: CASSPRTSGDTQYF

clone_size: few
v_call: TRBV2
d_call: .
j_call: TRBJ1-1
cdr3_nt: TGTGCCAGCAGCCCAGGACGGTTAATGAACACTGAAGCTTTCTTT
cdr3_aa: CASSPGRLMNTEAFF

clone_size: many
v_call: TRBV14
d_call: .
j_call: TRBJ2-7
cdr3_nt: TGTGCCAGCAGCCAAGATGTAGGGACCTACGAGCAGTACTTC
cdr3_aa: CASSQDVGTYEQYF